This T cell receptor (beta chain) was sequenced in a study of blood T cells in healthy people across ages. Deletions cut 1 base from V and 2 bases from J, with 20 bases between. Germline CDR1 reads SGHDN; CDR2 reads FVKESK. The CDR3 consists of 18 residues. Alongside a J-beta primer mix, a sample-barcoded 5' primer served in a second PCR lasting roughly 6 to 11 cycles. Each CDR3 protein is one row after TCRdb ran MiXCR on the 5' RACE reads. This sample has 1.4 million or so distinct CDR3 sequences, with roughly 43% found just once. This receptor was taken from a woman between 18 and 29 years old in good health. The rearrangement uses TRBV14 and TRBJ2-5, with D hard to call. Sequencing input: blood. The chain's CDR3 is CASSQAPGDNDLQETQYF. The DNA of the CDR3 is TGTGCCAGCAGCCAAGCCCCGGGTGATAATGACTTACAAGAGACCCAGTACTTC.